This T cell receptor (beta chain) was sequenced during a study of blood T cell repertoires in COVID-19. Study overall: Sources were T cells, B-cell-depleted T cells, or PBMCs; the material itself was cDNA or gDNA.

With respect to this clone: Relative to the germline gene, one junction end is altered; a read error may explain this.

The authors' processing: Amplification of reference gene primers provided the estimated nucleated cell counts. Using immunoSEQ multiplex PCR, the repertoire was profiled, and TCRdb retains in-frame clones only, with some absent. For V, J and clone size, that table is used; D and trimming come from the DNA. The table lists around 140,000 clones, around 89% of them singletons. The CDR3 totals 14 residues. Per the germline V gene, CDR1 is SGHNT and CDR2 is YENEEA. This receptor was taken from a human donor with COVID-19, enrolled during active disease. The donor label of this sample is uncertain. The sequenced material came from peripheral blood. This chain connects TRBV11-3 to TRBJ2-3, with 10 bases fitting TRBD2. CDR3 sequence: CASSLGGLAGAQDF. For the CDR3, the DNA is TGTGCCAGCAGCTTAGGGGGGCTAGCGGGGGCCCAGGATTTT.